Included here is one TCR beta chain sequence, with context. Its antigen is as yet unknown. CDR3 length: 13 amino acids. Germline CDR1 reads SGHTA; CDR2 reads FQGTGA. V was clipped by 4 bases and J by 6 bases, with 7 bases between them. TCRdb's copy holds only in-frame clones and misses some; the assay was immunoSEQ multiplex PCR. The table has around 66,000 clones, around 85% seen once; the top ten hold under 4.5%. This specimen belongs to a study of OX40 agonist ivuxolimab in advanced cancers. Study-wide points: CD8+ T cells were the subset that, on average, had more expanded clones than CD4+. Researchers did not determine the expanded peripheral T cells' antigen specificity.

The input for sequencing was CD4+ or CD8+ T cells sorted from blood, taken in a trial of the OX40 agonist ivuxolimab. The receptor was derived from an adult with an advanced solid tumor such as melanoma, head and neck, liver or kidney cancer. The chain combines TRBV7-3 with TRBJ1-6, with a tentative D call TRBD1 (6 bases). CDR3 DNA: TGTGCCAGCAGCTGGACAGTTAATTCACCCCTCCACTTT. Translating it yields CASSWTVNSPLHF. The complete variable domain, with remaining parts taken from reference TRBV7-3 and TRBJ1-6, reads GAGVSQTPSNKVTEKGKYVELRCDPISGHTALYWYRQSLGQGPEFLIYFQGTGAADDSGLPNDRFFAVRPEGSVSTLKIQRTERGDSAVYLCASSWTVNSPLHFGNGTRLTVT.